This passage covers 9 T cell receptor beta chains from one sample sequenced in a study of blood T cell repertoires in COVID-19 (dated by TCRdb to 2020 to 2022). Receptors were amplified or captured by the immunoSEQ multiplex PCR assay. What TCRdb holds here is the immuneACCESS table cut down to in-frame rearrangements. Part of the clones is not present; checked against another copy, under half of the missing clones reflect an unresolved V gene, and the others are unexplained. The sample yields about 210,000 clones; about 92% were counted once. Together, the top ten hold approximately 1.2% of the sample. The sample comprised peripheral blood. These receptors were taken from a man aged 25 to 40 with acute or convalescent COVID-19.

V is TRBV28 and J is TRBJ1-3; 8 bases match TRBD1. Looked up from germline, CDR1 is MDHEN and CDR2 is SYDVKM. The CDR3 contains 15 residues. V lost 5 bases to trimming and J lost 4 bases; unmatched junction nucleotides: 7. As DNA, the CDR3 is TGTGCCAGCAGTCGACAGGGGCTATCCGGAAACACCATATATTTT. Translating gives CASSRQGLSGNTIYF. Full variable domain (outside the CDR3, taken from reference TRBV28 and TRBJ1-3): DVKVTQSSRYLVKRTGEKVFLECVQDMDHENMFWYRQDPGLGLRLIYFSYDVKMKEKGDIPEGYSVSREKKERFSLILESASTNQTSMYLCASSRQGLSGNTIYFGEGSWLTVV.

This chain connects TRBV3-1 (or the pseudogene TRBV3-2) to TRBJ2-3; D might be TRBD2 (6 bases). The CDR3 is 15 amino acids. Germline assignment: CDR1 LGHDT and CDR2 YNNKEL (reference sequence). Trimming took off 6 bases at V and 2 bases at J, with 15 bases between the two ends. Written as DNA, the CDR3 is TGTGCCAGCAGTGGCCGGGACTCGTACACAGATACGCAGTATTTT. As protein: CASSGRDSYTDTQYF.

The rearrangement joins TRBV28 to TRBJ1-4, with D perhaps TRBD1 (6 bases). Germline values: CDR1 MDHEN, CDR2 SYDVKM. V lost 6 bases and J 3 bases, leaving 14 bases between the germline ends. The CDR3 is made up of 15 amino acids. CDR3 sequence (DNA): TGTGCCAGCAGGCTCCAGGGGAGAGCTAATGAAAAACTGTTTTTT. Amino acids: CASRLQGRANEKLFF.

The chain recombines TRBV5-4 with TRBJ2-3, with 11 bases matching TRBD2. The CDR3 length is 18 residues. Germline V gene sequence: CDR1 SGHNT, CDR2 YYREEE (reference sequence). Trimming cost V 0 bases and J 0 bases; bases outside gene matches: 6. The CDR3 region has the DNA TGTGCCAGCAGCTTGGCCTCTGTAGCGGGGGGGAGCACAGATACGCAGTATTTT. Translation: CASSLASVAGGSTDTQYF. The full variable domain, in which reference TRBV5-4 and TRBJ2-3 provide the parts outside the CDR3, is ETGVTQSPTHLIKTRGQQVTLRCSSQSGHNTVSWYQQALGQGPQFIFQYYREEENGRGNFPPRFSGLQFPNYSSELNVNALELDDSALYLCASSLASVAGGSTDTQYFGPGTRLTVL.

This chain links TRBV5-1 with TRBJ2-7, with 9 positions matching TRBD1. The V gene end was trimmed by 4 bases and the J gene end by 2 bases; junction bases not matched to a gene: 7. The CDR3 contains 15 residues. Germline CDR1 reads SGHRS; CDR2 reads YFSETQ. CDR3 region: CASSQDRGETYEQYF. CDR3 sequence (DNA): TGCGCCAGCAGCCAGGACAGGGGTGAGACCTACGAGCAGTACTTC.

J is TRBJ1-6 and V is TRBV5-4; weak D call: TRBD1 (5 bases). V was trimmed by 4 bases and J by 10 bases, leaving 12 bases between them. The CDR3 length is 13 residues. Germline V gene sequence: CDR1 SGHNT, CDR2 YYREEE (reference sequence). The DNA for the CDR3 is TGTGCCAGCAGCCCAGGGATTGGGTCACCCCTCCACTTT. It specifies CASSPGIGSPLHF.

V gene TRBV28 combines with J gene TRBJ2-5; 8 positions agree with TRBD2. V was clipped by 8 bases and J by 0 bases; unmatched bases: 11. This CDR3 has 16 residues. From germline, CDR1 is MDHEN and CDR2 SYDVKM. The CDR3 protein is CASSRTLAGNQETQYF. CDR3 in DNA: TGTGCCAGCTCCAGAACCTTAGCGGGGAACCAAGAGACCCAGTACTTC.

CDR3: CASSIRRNTEAFF. The DNA for the CDR3 is TGTGCCAGTAGTATCCGCAGAAACACTGAAGCTTTCTTT. The chain employs TRBV19 and TRBJ1-1; D call uncertain. There are 13 residues in the CDR3. Trimming left V 3 bases short and J 2 bases short, with 7 bases between. Germline V CDR1 and CDR2: LNHDA, SQIVND (reference sequence). Full variable domain (missing parts from reference TRBV19 and TRBJ1-1): DGGITQSPKYLFRKEGQNVTLSCEQNLNHDAMYWYRQDPGQGLRLIYYSQIVNDFQKGDIAEGYSVSREKKESFPLTVTSAQKNPTAFYLCASSIRRNTEAFFGQGTRLTVV.

In this sample, this clone turned up a few times. The V call is TRBV11-2, the J call TRBJ1-4; the D is unclear. The length of the CDR3 is 14 residues. Per germline, CDR1 SGHAT and CDR2 FQNNGV. The V gene lost 1 base and the J gene lost 8 bases, with 11 bases spanning the gap. This CDR3 reads CASSLGPGREKLFF. The DNA for the CDR3 is TGTGCCAGCAGCTTAGGGCCGGGAAGGGAAAAACTGTTTTTT.